This TCR beta chain was profiled in a study of blood T cell repertoires in COVID-19. Study context: The study drew acute and convalescent COVID-19 samples from the United States, Italy and Spain. PBMCs, B-cell-depleted T cells, or T cells were the source of the cDNA or gDNA that made up the material.

The CDR3 spans 14 residues. V shed 5 bases and J shed 4 bases, with 11 bases lying between them. The germline gives CDR1 LNHDA, CDR2 SQIVND (reference sequence). Authors' analysis steps: Estimates of nucleated cell counts were drawn from the amplification of reference gene primers. TCRdb's copy holds only in-frame clones and misses some; the assay was immunoSEQ multiplex PCR. V, J and clone size were drawn from that table, and D and trimming were deduced from the DNA. The data contain under 150,000 clones, about four fifths of them singletons. The chain carries TRBV19 and TRBJ1-4; no definite D call. The source material was peripheral blood. The TCR originated in a woman aged 55-70 years with acute or convalescent COVID-19. CDR3 residues: CASSPSGVNEKLFF. The CDR3 nucleotides read TGTGCCAGTAGTCCCTCCGGAGTTAATGAAAAACTGTTTTTT.